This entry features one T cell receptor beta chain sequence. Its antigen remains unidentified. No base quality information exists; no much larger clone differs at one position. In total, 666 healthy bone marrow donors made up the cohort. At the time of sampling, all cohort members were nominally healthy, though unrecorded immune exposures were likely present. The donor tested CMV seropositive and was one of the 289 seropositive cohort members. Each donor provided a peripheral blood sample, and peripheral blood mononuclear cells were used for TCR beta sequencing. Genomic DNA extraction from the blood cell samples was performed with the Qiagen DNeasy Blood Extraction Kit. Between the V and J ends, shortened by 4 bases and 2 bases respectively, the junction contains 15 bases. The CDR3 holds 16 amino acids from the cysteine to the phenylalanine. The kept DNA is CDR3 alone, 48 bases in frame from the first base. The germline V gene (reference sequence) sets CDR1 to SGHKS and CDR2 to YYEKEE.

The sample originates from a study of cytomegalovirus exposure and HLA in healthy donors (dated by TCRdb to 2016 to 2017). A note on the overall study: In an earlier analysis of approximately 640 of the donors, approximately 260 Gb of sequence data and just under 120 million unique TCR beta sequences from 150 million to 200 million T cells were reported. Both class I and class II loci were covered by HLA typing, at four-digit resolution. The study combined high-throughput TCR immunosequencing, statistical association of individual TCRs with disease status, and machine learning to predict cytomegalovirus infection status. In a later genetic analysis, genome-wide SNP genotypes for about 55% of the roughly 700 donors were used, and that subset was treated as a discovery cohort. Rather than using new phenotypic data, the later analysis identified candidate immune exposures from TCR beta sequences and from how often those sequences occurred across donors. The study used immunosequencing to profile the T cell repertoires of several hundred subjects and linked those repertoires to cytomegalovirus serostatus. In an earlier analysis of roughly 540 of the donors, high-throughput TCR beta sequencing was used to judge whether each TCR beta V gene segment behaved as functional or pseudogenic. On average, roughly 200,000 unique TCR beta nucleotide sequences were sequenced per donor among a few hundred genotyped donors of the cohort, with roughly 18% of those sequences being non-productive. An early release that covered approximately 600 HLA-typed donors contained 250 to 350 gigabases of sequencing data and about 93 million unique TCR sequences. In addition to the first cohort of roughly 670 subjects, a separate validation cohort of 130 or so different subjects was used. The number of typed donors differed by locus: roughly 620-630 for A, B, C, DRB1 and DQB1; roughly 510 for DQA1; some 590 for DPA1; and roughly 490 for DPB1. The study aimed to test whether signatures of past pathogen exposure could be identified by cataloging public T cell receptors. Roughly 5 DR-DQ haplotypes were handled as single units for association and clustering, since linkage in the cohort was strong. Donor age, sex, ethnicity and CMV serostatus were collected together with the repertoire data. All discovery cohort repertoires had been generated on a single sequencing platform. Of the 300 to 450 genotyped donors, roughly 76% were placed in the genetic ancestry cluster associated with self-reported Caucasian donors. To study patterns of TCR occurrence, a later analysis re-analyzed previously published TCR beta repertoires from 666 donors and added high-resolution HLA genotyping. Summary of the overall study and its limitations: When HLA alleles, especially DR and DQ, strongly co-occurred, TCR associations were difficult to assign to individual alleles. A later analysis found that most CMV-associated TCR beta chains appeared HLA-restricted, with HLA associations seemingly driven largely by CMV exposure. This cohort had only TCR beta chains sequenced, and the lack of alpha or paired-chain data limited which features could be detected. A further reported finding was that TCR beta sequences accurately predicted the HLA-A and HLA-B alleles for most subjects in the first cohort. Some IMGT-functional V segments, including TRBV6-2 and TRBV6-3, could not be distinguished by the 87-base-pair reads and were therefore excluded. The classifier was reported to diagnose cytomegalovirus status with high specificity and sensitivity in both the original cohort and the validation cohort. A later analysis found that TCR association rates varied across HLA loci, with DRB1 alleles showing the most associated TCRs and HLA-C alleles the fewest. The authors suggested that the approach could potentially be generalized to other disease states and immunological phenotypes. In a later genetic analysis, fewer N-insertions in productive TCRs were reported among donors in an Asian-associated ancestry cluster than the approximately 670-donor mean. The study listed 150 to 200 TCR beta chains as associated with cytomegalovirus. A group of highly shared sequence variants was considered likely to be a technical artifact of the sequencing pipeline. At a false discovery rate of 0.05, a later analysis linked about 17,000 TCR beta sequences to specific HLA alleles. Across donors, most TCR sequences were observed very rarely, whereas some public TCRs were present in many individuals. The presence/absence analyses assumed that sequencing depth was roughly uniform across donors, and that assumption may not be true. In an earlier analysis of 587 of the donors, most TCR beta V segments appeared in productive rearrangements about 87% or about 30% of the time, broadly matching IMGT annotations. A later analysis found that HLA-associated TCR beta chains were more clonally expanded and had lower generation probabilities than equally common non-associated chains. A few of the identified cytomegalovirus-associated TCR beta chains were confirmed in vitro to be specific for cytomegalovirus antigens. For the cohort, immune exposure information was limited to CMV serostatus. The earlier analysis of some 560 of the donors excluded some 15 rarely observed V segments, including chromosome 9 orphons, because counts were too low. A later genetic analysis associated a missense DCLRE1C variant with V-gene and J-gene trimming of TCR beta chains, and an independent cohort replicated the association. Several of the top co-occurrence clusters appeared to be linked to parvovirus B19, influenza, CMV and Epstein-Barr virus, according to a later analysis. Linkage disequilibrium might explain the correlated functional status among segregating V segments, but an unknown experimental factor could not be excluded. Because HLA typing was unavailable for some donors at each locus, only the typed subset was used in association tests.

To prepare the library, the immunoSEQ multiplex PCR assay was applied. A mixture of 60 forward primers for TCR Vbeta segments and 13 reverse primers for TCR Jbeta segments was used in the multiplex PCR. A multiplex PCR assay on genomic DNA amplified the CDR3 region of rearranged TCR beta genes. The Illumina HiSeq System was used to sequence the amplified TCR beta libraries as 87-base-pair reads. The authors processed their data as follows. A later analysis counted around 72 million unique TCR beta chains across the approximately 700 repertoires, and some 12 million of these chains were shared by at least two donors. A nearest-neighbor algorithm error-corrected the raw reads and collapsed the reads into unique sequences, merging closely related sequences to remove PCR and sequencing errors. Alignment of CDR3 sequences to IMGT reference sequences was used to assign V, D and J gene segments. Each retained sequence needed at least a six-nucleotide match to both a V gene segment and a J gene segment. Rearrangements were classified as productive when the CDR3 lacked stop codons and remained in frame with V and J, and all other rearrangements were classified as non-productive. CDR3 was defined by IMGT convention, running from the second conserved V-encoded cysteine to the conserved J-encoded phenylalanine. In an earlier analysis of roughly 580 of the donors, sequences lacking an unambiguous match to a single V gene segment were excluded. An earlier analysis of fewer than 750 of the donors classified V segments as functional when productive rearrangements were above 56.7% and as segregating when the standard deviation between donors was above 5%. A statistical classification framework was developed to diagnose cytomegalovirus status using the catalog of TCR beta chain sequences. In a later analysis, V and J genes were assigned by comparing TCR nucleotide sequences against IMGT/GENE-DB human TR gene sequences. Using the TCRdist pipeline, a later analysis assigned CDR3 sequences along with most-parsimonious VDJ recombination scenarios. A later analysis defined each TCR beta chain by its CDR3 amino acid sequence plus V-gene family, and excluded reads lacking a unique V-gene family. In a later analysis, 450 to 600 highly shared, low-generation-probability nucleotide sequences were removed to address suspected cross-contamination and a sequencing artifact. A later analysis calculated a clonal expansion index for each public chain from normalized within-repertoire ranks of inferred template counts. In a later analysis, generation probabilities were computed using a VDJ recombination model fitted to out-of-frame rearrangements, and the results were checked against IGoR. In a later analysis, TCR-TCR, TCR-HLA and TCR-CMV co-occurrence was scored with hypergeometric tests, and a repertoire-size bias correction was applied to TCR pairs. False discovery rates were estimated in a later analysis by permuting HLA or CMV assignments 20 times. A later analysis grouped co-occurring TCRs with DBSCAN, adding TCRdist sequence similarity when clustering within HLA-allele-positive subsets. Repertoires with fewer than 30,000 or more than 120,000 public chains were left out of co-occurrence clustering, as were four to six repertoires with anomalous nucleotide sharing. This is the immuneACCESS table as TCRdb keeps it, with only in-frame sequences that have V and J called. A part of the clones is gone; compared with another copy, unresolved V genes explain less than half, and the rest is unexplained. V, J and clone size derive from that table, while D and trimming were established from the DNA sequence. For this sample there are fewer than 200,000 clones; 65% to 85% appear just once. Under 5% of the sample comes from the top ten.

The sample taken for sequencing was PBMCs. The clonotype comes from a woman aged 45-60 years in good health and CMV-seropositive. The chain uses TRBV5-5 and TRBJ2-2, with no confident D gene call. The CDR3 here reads CASSPSLHRNTGELFF. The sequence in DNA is TGTGCCAGCAGCCCAAGCTTGCATCGTAACACCGGGGAGCTGTTTTTT. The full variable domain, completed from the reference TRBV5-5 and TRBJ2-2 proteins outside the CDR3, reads DAGVTQSPTHLIKTRGQQVTLRCSPISGHKSVSWYQQVLGQGPQFIFQYYEKEERGRGNFPDRFSARQFPNYSSELNVNALLLGDSALYLCASSPSLHRNTGELFFGEGSRLTVL.